These 14 T cell receptor beta chains came from one sample sequenced in a study of blood T cells in healthy people across ages. Combining a sample-barcoded 5' primer with a J-beta primer mix, a second PCR ran for 7 to 11 cycles. One entry per CDR3 protein, called by TCRdb with MiXCR from the 5' RACE reads. The data show 750,000 to 1,000,000 distinct CDR3 sequences, roughly 28% seen once. These data also featured in a second study, about T cells of mothers and their children.

Sequencing was done on a sample of blood. The receptors originated from a middle-aged woman in good health.

Concerning this clonotype itself: Possible read error: a much larger clone is one base away. The chain uses TRBV7-2 and TRBJ2-5; the match to TRBD2 covers 12 bases. The CDR3 sequence is 15 residues long. Germline CDR1 reads SGHTA; CDR2 reads FQGNSA. CDR3 region: CANSLATSGGTGEYF. For the CDR3, the DNA is TGTGCCAACAGCTTAGCGACTAGCGGGGGTACTGGGGAGTACTTC.

This chain connects TRBV3-1 to TRBJ2-1; a weak D match, TRBD2 (5 bases). Looked up from germline, CDR1 is LGHDT and CDR2 is YNNKEL (reference sequence). Trimming cost V 5 bases and J 9 bases, with 26 bases left between them. The CDR3 length is 17 residues. This CDR3 reads CASSKAGMRLRPSEQFF. The CDR3 nucleotides read TGTGCCAGCAGCAAAGCCGGCATGAGACTACGTCCTAGTGAGCAGTTCTTC.

The sample holds a few counts of this clonotype. The V and J genes are TRBV7-2 and TRBJ2-3, with D possibly being TRBD2 (5 bases). The CDR3 runs 15 residues. The V and J ends lost 5 bases and 6 bases respectively, with 18 bases between them. Germline values: CDR1 SGHTA, CDR2 FQGNSA. The DNA of the CDR3 is TGTGCCAGCAGCCCCTCGGCCCAAGTAGCGGATACGCAGTATTTT. This codes for CASSPSAQVADTQYF.

This clonotype turned up a few times. The V gene is TRBV28, the J gene TRBJ1-5; no definite D call. The CDR3 has 13 residues. Looked up from germline, CDR1 is MDHEN and CDR2 is SYDVKM. V was trimmed by 7 bases and J by 0 bases, leaving 7 bases between them. The CDR3 region is CASNGDSNQPQHF. The CDR3 coding sequence is TGTGCCAGCAACGGAGATAGCAATCAGCCCCAGCATTTT.

This clonotype has a handful of counts. V usage is TRBV4-1 and J usage is TRBJ2-4, with TRBD1 as a possible D gene (6 bases). Per germline, CDR1 MGHRA and CDR2 YSYEKL. This CDR3 region has 16 residues. V lost 4 bases and J lost 3, with 16 bases in between. CDR3 region: CASSPRGGRGKNIQYF. The CDR3 coding sequence is TGCGCCAGCAGCCCCCGGGGTGGCAGGGGCAAAAACATTCAGTACTTC.

This clonotype was observed at least ten times. The chain combines TRBV5-5 with TRBJ2-7; D may be TRBD2 (6 bases). V dropped 2 bases and J dropped 2 bases, with 14 bases sitting between them. This CDR3 comprises 15 residues. The V gene's germline CDR1 is SGHKS and CDR2 YYEKEE (reference sequence). The DNA of the CDR3 is TGTGCCAGCAGCTTTGCCGGGACTTCCACCTACGAGCAGTACTTC. This encodes CASSFAGTSTYEQYF.

This rearrangement joins TRBV9 to TRBJ1-1; D perhaps matches TRBD1 (6 bases). Germline V gene sequence: CDR1 SGDLS, CDR2 YYNGEE. This CDR3 comprises 16 residues. Trimming removed 0 bases from V and 4 bases from J, with 16 bases in between. This CDR3 reads CASSVDRGASGTEAFF. The CDR3 DNA reads TGTGCCAGCAGCGTAGACCGGGGGGCGTCGGGCACTGAAGCTTTCTTT.

This chain joins TRBV6-6 and TRBJ2-7; the match to TRBD2 covers 7 bases. CDR3 length: 13 amino acids. Germline V gene lookup returns CDR1 MNHNY and CDR2 SVGAGI (reference sequence). The V gene end was trimmed by 8 bases and the J gene end by 2 bases; junction bases not matched to a gene: 6. The CDR3, as DNA: TGTGCCAGCGCGGGGGACCCGACCTACGAGCAGTACTTC. Translating gives CASAGDPTYEQYF.

The sample holds a few counts of this clonotype. This sequence joins TRBV19 and TRBJ2-2; no firm D call. CDR1 and CDR2 from the germline V gene are LNHDA and SQIVND (reference sequence). V lost 6 bases and J 2 bases, leaving 7 bases between the germline ends. The CDR3 covers 13 residues. Here the CDR3 reads CASSYLNTGELFF. Written as DNA, the CDR3 is TGTGCCAGTAGCTACCTAAACACCGGGGAGCTGTTTTTT.

The gene calls are TRBV11-1 and TRBJ2-5; D is possibly TRBD1 (6 bases). The CDR3 is made up of 15 amino acids. Germline CDR1 is SGHAT and CDR2 is FQDESV (reference sequence). The V gene lost 5 bases and the J gene lost 4 bases, with 17 bases spanning the gap. The CDR3 DNA follows: TGTGCCAGCAGCCCCCGACAGGAATCCCCAGAGACCCAGTACTTC. Protein: CASSPRQESPETQYF.

The gene calls are TRBV6-2 or TRBV6-3 and TRBJ2-7, with 11 bases lining up with TRBD2. The CDR3 totals 17 residues. With 7 bases clipped from V and 0 bases from J, the junction kept 11 bases outside the gene matches. The germline V gene has CDR1 MNHEY and CDR2 SVGEGT. CDR3 sequence: CASTPPGLADFSYEQYF. The DNA for the CDR3 is TGTGCCAGCACTCCCCCGGGACTAGCGGACTTCTCCTACGAGCAGTACTTC.

The sample holds many counts of this clonotype. The CDR3: CARTPWLAGEVYEQYF. CDR3 bases: TGCGCCAGGACCCCCTGGCTAGCGGGGGAAGTCTACGAGCAGTACTTC. This chain joins TRBV4-1 and TRBJ2-7; 10 nucleotides align to TRBD2. Germline CDR1 is MGHRA and CDR2 is YSYEKL. J lost 3 bases, V lost 9 bases, and 14 bases had no gene match. This CDR3 has 16 amino acids.

In this sample, this clonotype turned up many times. The gene calls are TRBV3-1 and TRBJ2-5; D is perhaps TRBD2 (6 bases). The V and J ends lost 3 bases and 4 bases respectively, with 9 bases between them. The germline CDR1 and CDR2 sequences are LGHDT and YNNKEL (reference sequence). CDR3 length: 13 amino acids. Here the CDR3 reads CASSQTRRETQYF. Here the CDR3 DNA reads TGTGCCAGCAGCCAGACTAGAAGAGAGACCCAGTACTTC.

The chain carries TRBV30 and TRBJ2-5; 7 bases align to TRBD2. CDR1 and CDR2 (germline): GTSNPN, SVGIG (reference sequence). After removal of 2 bases from V and 4 bases from J, the junction contained 7 bases not matched to a gene. The CDR3 covers 14 residues. This chain's CDR3 is CAWSKTSMRETQYF. The CDR3 DNA is TGTGCCTGGAGTAAGACTAGCATGCGAGAGACCCAGTACTTC.